The 25 T cell receptor beta chains in this list originate from one sample, sequenced in a study of blood T cell repertoires in COVID-19. Data came from immunoSEQ multiplex PCR; TCRdb stores just in-frame clones and leaves some out. The table records fewer than 300,000 clones, just over 85% of them present only once. The sample was peripheral blood. These receptors were obtained from a man aged 45-65 years with COVID-19, enrolled during active disease.

This chain joins TRBV27 and TRBJ1-5; 9 bases map to TRBD1. The length of the CDR3 is 15 residues. The trim removed 5 bases at V and 5 bases at J, leaving 7 bases unmatched. Germline V CDR1 and CDR2: MNHEY, SMNVEV (reference sequence). CDR3 sequence: CASSRTGDGDQPQHF. CDR3 nucleotides: TGTGCCAGCAGTAGGACAGGGGATGGCGATCAGCCCCAGCATTTT.

The chain uses TRBV6-5 and TRBJ1-5; possibly TRBD1 for D (5 bases). The CDR3 covers 14 residues. CDR1 MNHEY and CDR2 SVGAGI come from the germline V gene. Trimming took 5 bases from V and 5 from J, leaving 13 bases between them. The CDR3 sequence is CASSPQVLDQPQHF. CDR3 DNA sequence: TGTGCCAGCAGTCCACAGGTGTTGGATCAGCCCCAGCATTTT.

Only one count was recorded for this clone. The J gene is TRBJ2-5, the V gene TRBV2, with TRBD2 as a possible D gene (5 bases). The CDR3 spans 16 residues. Trimming took 2 bases from V and 2 from J, leaving 15 bases between them. In germline, CDR1 is SNHLY, CDR2 FYNNEI. Here the CDR3 DNA reads TGTGCCAGCAGTGAAAGGTGGAGCGGAGCACAAGAGACCCAGTACTTC. Encoded protein: CASSERWSGAQETQYF.

The chain is built from TRBV11-2 and TRBJ1-2; perhaps TRBD1 as D (5 bases). CDR3 length: 14 amino acids. The V end was cut by 5 bases, the J end by 8 bases, with 18 bases between. Germline assignment: CDR1 SGHAT and CDR2 FQNNGV. CDR3 protein: CASSPAGSLRGYTF. Here the CDR3 DNA reads TGTGCCAGCAGCCCCGCAGGGTCTCTACGCGGCTACACCTTC.

CDR3 DNA sequence: TGTGCCAGCAGCAACCACAGGGGGCCCGAGCAGTACTTC. Protein sequence: CASSNHRGPEQYF. J is TRBJ2-7 and V is TRBV12-3 or TRBV12-4, with 9 bases that match TRBD1. The CDR3 totals 13 residues. The V gene end was trimmed by 6 bases and the J gene end by 6 bases; junction bases not matched to a gene: 6.

V is TRBV6-5 and J is TRBJ1-3, with 9 bases aligning to TRBD1. The germline CDR1 and CDR2 sequences are MNHEY and SVGAGI. J was trimmed by 7 bases and V by 4 bases; bases with no gene match: 5. This CDR3 is built from 14 residues. The CDR3 here is CASSSPGTGNTIYF. The CDR3 DNA is TGTGCCAGCAGTTCCCCTGGGACAGGGAACACCATATATTTT.

This sequence joins TRBV29-1 and TRBJ2-3; 10 bases map to TRBD2. The CDR3 runs 15 residues. The germline V gene encodes CDR1 SQVTM and CDR2 ANQGSEA. Trimming cost V 7 bases and J 6 bases; bases outside gene matches: 13. CDR3 loop: CSALKGLAVTDTQYF. CDR3 DNA: TGCAGCGCCCTAAAAGGACTAGCGGTAACGGATACGCAGTATTTT.

V and J are TRBV28 and TRBJ1-1, with 7 bases that match TRBD1. The CDR3 totals 14 residues. V shed 4 bases, J shed 0 bases, and the junction held 2 bases outside the gene matches. Germline V lookup: CDR1 MDHEN, CDR2 SYDVKM. CDR3 bases: TGTGCCAGCAGTTCGGGACAGATGAACACTGAAGCTTTCTTT. It codes for CASSSGQMNTEAFF.

The chain couples TRBV18 to TRBJ1-4, with 8 bases that match TRBD1. This CDR3 has 14 residues. The germline V gene encodes CDR1 KGHSH and CDR2 LQKENI. J lost 6 bases, V lost 2 bases, and 2 bases had no gene match. CDR3 nucleotide sequence: TGTGCCAGCTCACCAGTGACAGGGGATGAAAAACTGTTTTTT. Residues: CASSPVTGDEKLFF.

The chain links TRBV3-1 (or the pseudogene TRBV3-2) to TRBJ2-2; TRBD2 matches at 8 bases. V dropped 4 bases and J dropped 6; count of bases not matched to a gene: 13. The V gene's germline CDR1 is LGHDT and CDR2 YNNKEL (reference sequence). The CDR3 has 17 residues. CDR3 loop: CASSLLWRTSQAGELFF. For the CDR3, the DNA is TGTGCCAGCAGCCTGCTATGGAGGACTAGCCAGGCCGGGGAGCTGTTTTTT.

About this clone itself: Mismatch with germline at one junction end may stem from a read error. The gene calls are TRBV20-1 and TRBJ2-7; possibly TRBD1 for D (5 bases). The CDR3 sequence is 11 residues long. Germline V gives CDR1 DFQATT, CDR2 SNEGSKA (reference sequence). The DNA of the CDR3 is TGCAGTGCAGGAAGACAGCCGCATTTTATTTTC. Protein: CSAGRQPHFIF.

The chain has TRBV5-5 and TRBJ2-7, with 7 bases matching TRBD2. The CDR3 consists of 17 residues. V lost 0 bases to trimming and J lost 2 bases; unmatched junction nucleotides: 11. Per the germline V gene, CDR1 is SGHKS and CDR2 is YYEKEE (reference sequence). This CDR3 is CASSLGASGLTAYEQYF. The DNA for the CDR3 is TGTGCCAGCAGCTTGGGGGCTAGCGGATTAACTGCCTACGAGCAGTACTTC.

The rearrangement joins TRBV6-5 to TRBJ1-5; no firm D call. In germline, CDR1 is MNHEY, CDR2 SVGAGI. V lost 5 bases to trimming and J lost 0 bases, with 11 bases between them. The CDR3 loop spans 15 amino acids. DNA of the CDR3: TGTGCCAGCAGTAGACTCGGGGTTAGCAATCAGCCCCAGCATTTT. This encodes CASSRLGVSNQPQHF.

J is TRBJ1-4 and V is TRBV5-6; 8 bases are a match to TRBD1. Germline V gene sequence: CDR1 SGHDT, CDR2 YYEEEE. V lost 7 bases, J lost 6 bases, and 23 bases stayed unmatched. The CDR3 consists of 19 residues. The CDR3 reads CASARQGTGAKRDYEKLFF. The CDR3 bases are TGTGCCAGCGCAAGACAAGGGACAGGAGCTAAACGAGATTATGAAAAACTGTTTTTT.

The chain is built from TRBV25-1 and TRBJ1-4, with D uncertain. V dropped 2 bases and J dropped 4 bases, with 17 bases sitting between them. Per the germline V gene, CDR1 is MGHDK and CDR2 is SYGVNS. The CDR3 contains 17 residues. The CDR3 spells CASSEHPRSGGNEKLFF. The CDR3 DNA sequence: TGTGCCAGCAGTGAACATCCCCGCAGCGGTGGTAATGAAAAACTGTTTTTT.

This clone appeared a few times. The V gene is TRBV7-2, the J gene TRBJ1-2; no reliable D call. Trimming removed 5 bases from V and 2 bases from J, with 12 bases in between. The CDR3 has 14 amino acids. Germline values: CDR1 SGHTA, CDR2 FQGNSA. The CDR3 loop is CASSPSGGNYGYTF. As DNA, the CDR3 is TGTGCCAGCAGCCCTAGTGGCGGAAACTATGGCTACACCTTC.

The chain uses TRBV5-6 and TRBJ2-7; possibly TRBD2 for D (5 bases). The germline gives CDR1 SGHDT, CDR2 YYEEEE. The germline V and J ends were trimmed by 9 bases and 5 bases, with 15 bases remaining between them. This CDR3 spans 12 amino acids. The CDR3 bases are TGTGCCACCCAATCTGCCGGGAACGAGCAGTACTTC. The encoded protein is CATQSAGNEQYF.

The chain employs TRBV27 and TRBJ2-5; D ambiguous. V was trimmed by 5 bases and J by 4 bases, leaving 17 bases between them. Germline loops: CDR1 MNHEY, CDR2 SMNVEV (reference sequence). The CDR3 has 15 amino acids. CDR3 coding DNA: TGTGCCAGCAGTCCTCGGCCCCGGGTTGGAGAGACCCAGTACTTC. Its translation is CASSPRPRVGETQYF.

The chain links TRBV6-5 to TRBJ2-1, with TRBD1 matching over 7 bases. V lost 11 bases to trimming and J lost 1 base; unmatched junction nucleotides: 8. This CDR3 spans 14 amino acids. Germline CDR1 MNHEY, CDR2 SVGAGI. The CDR3 nucleotides read TGTGCCGCAGAGGGGGCAGGGTCCTACAATGAGCAGTTCTTC. Encoded protein: CAAEGAGSYNEQFF.

In this sample, this clone turned up a few times. The CDR3 loop reads CASSLVSGQKGSPLHF. In DNA form, the CDR3 reads TGTGCCAGCAGCTTAGTTTCGGGACAAAAGGGTTCACCCCTCCACTTT. The chain couples TRBV7-6 to TRBJ1-6; the D gene is possibly TRBD1 (6 bases). Germline V gene data show CDR1 as SGHVS and CDR2 as FNYEAQ. The CDR3 has 16 amino acids. Trimming cost V 1 base and J 9 bases, with 16 bases left between them.

This clone was observed at least ten times. The CDR3 bases are TGTGCCAGCAGTGAGCGGGACGGATCCTACGAGCAGTACTTC. This sequence encodes CASSERDGSYEQYF. The genes are TRBV27 and TRBJ2-7; 7 bases line up with TRBD2. The junction had 5 bases not matched to a gene; V was cut back by 5 bases and J by 1 base. The CDR3 is 14 amino acids. Looked up from germline, CDR1 is MNHEY and CDR2 is SMNVEV (reference sequence).

V and J are TRBV5-1 and TRBJ1-1; tentatively, D is TRBD1 (5 bases). The CDR3 is 14 amino acids. V was cut by 2 bases and J by 0 bases, with 8 bases left in between. Germline CDR1 SGHRS, CDR2 YFSETQ. CDR3 sequence (DNA): TGCGCCAGCAGCTTCGGACAACTGAACACTGAAGCTTTCTTT. Encoded protein: CASSFGQLNTEAFF.

This rearrangement joins TRBV7-3 to TRBJ2-1, with 12 bases fitting TRBD2. This CDR3 is built from 16 residues. V was clipped by 5 bases and J by 7 bases; unmatched bases: 9. Germline CDR1 and CDR2: SGHTA and FQGTGA. The CDR3 DNA is TGTGCCAGCAGCCCGGCTAGCGGGGGGGCCTTAAATGAGCAGTTCTTC. Translation: CASSPASGGALNEQFF.

The chain uses TRBV7-9 and TRBJ1-6; weak D call: TRBD1 (6 bases). CDR3 length: 13 residues. Trimming cost V 5 bases and J 9 bases, with 11 bases left between them. The germline V gene has CDR1 SEHNR and CDR2 FQNEAQ (reference sequence). DNA of the CDR3: TGTGCCAGCAGCCGAGGACAGTCTTCACCCCTCCACTTT. Translated, it gives CASSRGQSSPLHF.

The chain is built from TRBV5-1 and TRBJ2-3; TRBD1 matches at 11 bases. The CDR3 runs to 16 residues. From germline, CDR1 is SGHRS and CDR2 YFSETQ. Germline trimming cut 5 bases from V and 5 bases from J; bases unmatched to any gene: 10. As DNA, the CDR3 is TGCGCCAGCAGAGATTTTCCCGGGACAGGGGGAGATACGCAGTATTTT. The encoded protein is CASRDFPGTGGDTQYF.